This TCR beta chain originates from a study of Ad26.COV2.S vaccination and SARS-CoV-2 variants. About the study: Participants got Ad26.COV2.S intramuscularly, once or twice 56 days apart. Study-wide results and caveats: Vaccinated and placebo-treated recipients had similar non-spike TCR breadth.

On this clone: Its antigen is unknown.

This CDR3 is built from 18 residues. Germline assignment: CDR1 PRHDT and CDR2 FYEKMQ (reference sequence). V lost 5 bases and J lost 1; bases outside the gene matches: 6. The data were produced by immunoSEQ multiplex PCR, yet TCRdb's version contains in-frame clones alone and is incomplete. The data show roughly 240,000 clones, around nine tenths seen once. The treatment denotes: roughly 20 received Ad26.COV2.S at low or high dose, single or two shots; roughly five received placebo; per-sample allocation not given. Day 63 following the first vaccine or placebo injection was when the samples were taken.

Sample: peripheral blood, taken in a trial of Ad26.COV2.S vaccine versus placebo. The chain carries TRBV13 and TRBJ2-3; 16 bases line up with TRBD2. The sequence was collected from a person aged 18-65 years who received the Ad26.COV2.S COVID-19 vaccine or a placebo. CDR3 nucleotide sequence: TGTGCCAGCAGCCCGGGGACTAGCGGGAGGGCAGGCACAGATACGCAGTATTTT. This sequence encodes CASSPGTSGRAGTDTQYF.